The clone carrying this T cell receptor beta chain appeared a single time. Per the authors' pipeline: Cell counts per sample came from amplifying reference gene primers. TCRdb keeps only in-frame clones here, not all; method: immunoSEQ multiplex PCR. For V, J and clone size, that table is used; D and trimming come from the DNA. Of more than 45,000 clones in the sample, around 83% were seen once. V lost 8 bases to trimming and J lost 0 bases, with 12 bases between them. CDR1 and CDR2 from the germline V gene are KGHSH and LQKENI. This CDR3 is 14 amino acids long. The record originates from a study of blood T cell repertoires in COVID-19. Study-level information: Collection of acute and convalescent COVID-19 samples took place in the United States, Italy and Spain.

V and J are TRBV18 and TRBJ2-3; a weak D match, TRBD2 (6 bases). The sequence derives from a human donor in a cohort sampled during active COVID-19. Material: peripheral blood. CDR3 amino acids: CASHGGASTDTQYF. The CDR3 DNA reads TGTGCCAGCCACGGAGGGGCTAGCACAGATACGCAGTATTTT.